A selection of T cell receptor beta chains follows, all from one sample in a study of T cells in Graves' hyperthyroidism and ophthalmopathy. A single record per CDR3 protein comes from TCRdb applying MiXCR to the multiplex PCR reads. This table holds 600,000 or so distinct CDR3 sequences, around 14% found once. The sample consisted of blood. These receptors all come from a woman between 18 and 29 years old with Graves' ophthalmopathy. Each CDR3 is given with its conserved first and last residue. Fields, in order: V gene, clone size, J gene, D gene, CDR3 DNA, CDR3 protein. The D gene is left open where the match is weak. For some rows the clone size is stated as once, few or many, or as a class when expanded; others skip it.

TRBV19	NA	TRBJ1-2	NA	TGTGCCAGTAGTATCGATCCGGGACGCTCCCACTATGGCTACACCTTC	CASSIDPGRSHYGYTF
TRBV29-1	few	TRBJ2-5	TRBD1	TGCAGCGTTGACAGGGGGCGGAAGACCCAGTACTTC	CSVDRGRKTQYF
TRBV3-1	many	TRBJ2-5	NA	TGTGCCAGCAGCCAACCTTACAGGGTACTACAAGAGACCCAGTACTTC	CASSQPYRVLQETQYF
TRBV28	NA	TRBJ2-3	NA	TGTGCCAGCCGGGTCCCGGTTGGAGATACGCAGTATTTT	CASRVPVGDTQYF
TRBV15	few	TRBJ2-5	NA	TGTGCCACCAGCAGAGATCGAGCGCCCCAGTACTTC	CATSRDRAPQYF
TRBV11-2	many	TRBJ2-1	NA	TGTGCCAGCACTCCGGGCTGGAGCGGCAATGAGCAGTTCTTC	CASTPGWSGNEQFF
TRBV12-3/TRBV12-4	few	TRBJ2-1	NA	TGTGCCAGCAGTTTAGGCTTTCCCCCTACCGCCTACAATGAGCAGTTCTTC	CASSLGFPPTAYNEQFF
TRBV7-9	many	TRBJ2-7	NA	TGTGCCAGCAGCCCTGGACAGCTTTACGAGCAGTACTTC	CASSPGQLYEQYF
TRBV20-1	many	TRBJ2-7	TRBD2	TGCAGTGCTAGAGATGATACTAGCGGGATTTACGAGCAGTACTTC	CSARDDTSGIYEQYF
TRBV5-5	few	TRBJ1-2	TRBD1	TGTGCCAGCAGACAAACAGGGGTTGGCTATGGCTACACCTTC	CASRQTGVGYGYTF
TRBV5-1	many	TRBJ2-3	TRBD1	TGCGCCAGCAGCTTTGCGACAGGGAATACAGATACGCAGTATTTT	CASSFATGNTDTQYF
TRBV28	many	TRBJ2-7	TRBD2	TGTGCCAGCAGTGGGCGGGAGCCTTGGTACGAGCAGTACTTC	CASSGREPWYEQYF
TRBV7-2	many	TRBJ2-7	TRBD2	TGTGCCAGCAGCTTAGCAAAGGGACTAGCGGGGGACCTCTACGAGCAGTACTTC	CASSLAKGLAGDLYEQYF
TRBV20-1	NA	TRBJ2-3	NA	TGCAGTGCTAGAAAGGCCGGGGCTTCCTACACAGATACGCAGTATTTT	CSARKAGASYTDTQYF
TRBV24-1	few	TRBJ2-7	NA	TGTGCCACCAGTGATTGGGCCTTGAACGAGCAGTACTTC	CATSDWALNEQYF
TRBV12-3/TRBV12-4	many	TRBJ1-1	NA	TGTGCCAGCCACAAAAGCGGACGGACGAACACTGAAGCTTTCTTT	CASHKSGRTNTEAFF
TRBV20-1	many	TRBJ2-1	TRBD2	TGCAGTGCTCTCCTAGCGGTAGGGTACAATGAGCAGTTCTTC	CSALLAVGYNEQFF
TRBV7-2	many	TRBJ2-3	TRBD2	TGTGCCAGCAGCTCTCCTCTAGAGGGACTAGCGGGAGGGCCAACAGATACGCAGTATTTT	CASSSPLEGLAGGPTDTQYF
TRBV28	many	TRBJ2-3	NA	TGTGCCAGCAGCTCGTTTTGGGGGGGACAGCTCACAGATACGCAGTATTTT	CASSSFWGGQLTDTQYF
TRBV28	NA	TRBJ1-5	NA	TGTGCCAGCAAGGTCGGGACCTCAGTTCAGCCCCAGCATTTT	CASKVGTSVQPQHF
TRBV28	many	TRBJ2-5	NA	TGTGCCAGCAGTTTTTCCCAGGGTCGCGAGACCCAGTACTTC	CASSFSQGRETQYF
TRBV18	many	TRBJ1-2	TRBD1	TGTGCCAGCTCACCACCGGGACAGGGCCTATATGGCTACACCTTC	CASSPPGQGLYGYTF
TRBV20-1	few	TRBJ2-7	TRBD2	TGCAGTGCTAGAGACCTAGCGGAACCCTACGAGCAGTACTTC	CSARDLAEPYEQYF
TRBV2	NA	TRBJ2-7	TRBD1	TGTGCCAGCAGTGAACCCCCCGCGACAGGGAACCCTGACGAGCAGTACTTC	CASSEPPATGNPDEQYF
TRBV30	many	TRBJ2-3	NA	TGTGCCTGGAGTGCAGATACGCAGTATTTT	CAWSADTQYF
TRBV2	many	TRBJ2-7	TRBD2	TGTGCCAGCAGGTCCCAAACTAGCGGGAGATTTTACGAGCAGTACTTC	CASRSQTSGRFYEQYF
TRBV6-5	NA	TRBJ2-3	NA	TGTGCCAGCAGCAACAAAAACGTCCACACGCAGTATTTT	CASSNKNVHTQYF
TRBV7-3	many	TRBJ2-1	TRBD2	TGTGCCAGCAGCCCAAAAGGACTAGCGGGAGTGGGCTCCTACAATGAGCAGTTCTTC	CASSPKGLAGVGSYNEQFF
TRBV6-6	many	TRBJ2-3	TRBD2	TGTGCCAGCAGTTACGCCTTGAACCGACTAGCCCCGGGGTTCGCTACGCAGTATTTT	CASSYALNRLAPGFATQYF
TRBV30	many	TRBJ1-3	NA	TGTGCCTGTCGTCGCGGGAACACCATATATTTT	CACRRGNTIYF
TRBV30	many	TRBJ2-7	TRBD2	TGTGCCTGGGCCTACGCGCTAGCGGGACCCTACGAGCAGTACTTC	CAWAYALAGPYEQYF
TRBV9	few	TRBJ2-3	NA	TGTGCCAGCAGCGTAGGAACGTCAAGCACAGATACGCAGTATTTT	CASSVGTSSTDTQYF
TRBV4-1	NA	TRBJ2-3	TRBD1	TGCGCCAGCAGCCTGCTGGGACAGGGGGCCCCAGATACGCAGTATTTT	CASSLLGQGAPDTQYF
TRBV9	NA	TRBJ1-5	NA	TGTGCCAGCAGCGTAGAAGGGGGGCACAATCAGCCCCAGCATTTT	CASSVEGGHNQPQHF
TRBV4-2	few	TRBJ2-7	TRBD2	TGTGCCAGCAGCCAAATTATTAGCGGGAGATCCTACGAGCAGTACTTC	CASSQIISGRSYEQYF
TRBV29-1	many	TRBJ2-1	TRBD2	TGCAGCGGGGGGACTAGCGGGAGTAGAGATGAGCAGTTCTTC	CSGGTSGSRDEQFF
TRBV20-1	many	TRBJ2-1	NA	TGCAGTGCTAGAGATGTCACAGGGGAGGCCTACCAACAGTTCTTC	CSARDVTGEAYQQFF